Listed below are T cell receptor beta chains from one sample, sequenced in a study of tumor-infiltrating lymphocytes in oesophageal squamous cell carcinoma. From the PCR reads, TCRdb called clonotypes with MiXCR, one entry per CDR3 protein. The sample records around 12,000 distinct CDR3 sequences, roughly half being singletons. The sample comprised blood. These TCRs come from a female donor with esophageal squamous cell carcinoma. The CDR3 runs from the conserved cysteine through the conserved F or W. A row's size may be missing; if present it is once, few, many or a size class.

size	V	length	J	CDR3
many	TRBV12-3/TRBV12-4	14	TRBJ2-7	CASSHRDRGNEQYF
few	TRBV7-8	15	TRBJ2-3	CASRDRGVGRDTQYF
few	TRBV20-1	12	TRBJ1-6	CSARVGGSPLHF
NA	TRBV6-7	13	NA	CASSYVTHNEQFF
many	TRBV5-1	16	TRBJ2-3	CASSAGTSLSTDTQYF
NA	TRBV7-2	10	TRBJ2-3	CASSFQGQVF
NA	TRBV6-1	16	NA	CASSLRLAGALYEQYF
NA	TRBV10-2	13	TRBJ2-7	CASTIGTTYEQYF
NA	TRBV10-1	14	TRBJ1-1	CASSESRMNTEAFF
many	TRBV6-1	17	TRBJ2-6	CASSFSGGQGLWLHLRF
NA	TRBV5-3	15	NA	CASSLRTGTNYGYTF
NA	TRBV5-1	14	NA	CASSRSRLEETQYF
NA	TRBV2	14	TRBJ1-1	CASFRRQGSTEAFF
medium-sized	TRBV7-9	12	TRBJ1-1	CASSLGGVEAFF
NA	TRBV30	16	TRBJ2-5	CAWSADRGDPEETQYF
NA	TRBV7-9	14	NA	CASTTGQGRYGYTF
NA	TRBV6-5	13	TRBJ2-5	CASRAGGQETQYF
many	TRBV28	15	TRBJ2-7	CASIPERRKTYEQYF
medium-sized	TRBV6-1	16	TRBJ2-7	CASNVYWTSGSYEQYF
NA	TRBV7-2	14	TRBJ2-2	CASSWTVNTGELFF
many	TRBV19	15	TRBJ2-7	CASSTSGTGPYEQYF
once	TRBV7-9	15	NA	CASSLGEGDLLGQYF
NA	TRBV6-2/TRBV6-3	15	TRBJ2-6	CASRTGGSGANVLTF
NA	TRBV10-3	14	TRBJ2-3	CAISEGRVTDTQYF
few	TRBV12-3/TRBV12-4	15	NA	CASTMGLAGGETQYF
NA	TRBV6-2/TRBV6-3	13	NA	CASSATSLNEQFF
NA	TRBV27	15	TRBJ2-7	CASSAATGGAYEQYF
NA	TRBV7-6	14	TRBJ1-4	CASSTGQGDEKLFF
NA	TRBV11-1	17	TRBJ2-1	CASSLGVWGSDYNEQFF
NA	TRBV11-1	15	TRBJ2-6	CASSFRTSGANVLTF
NA	TRBV6-6	19	TRBJ1-5	CASSYVGQVGGSSNQPQHF
medium-sized	TRBV12-3/TRBV12-4	16	TRBJ1-5	CASSLTTGGGNQPQHF